The T cell receptor (beta chain) under discussion was sequenced for a study of shared clonotypes between healthy human individuals. Sequencing used immunoSEQ multiplex PCR; TCRdb keeps in-frame clones, though not all of them. The table lists hundreds of thousands of clones, 90% to 97% of them singletons. Note on this clone: No antigen is known for it.

Study-level results: Clonotypes shared by all four donors outscored non-shared clonotypes in generation probability. Estimated clonotype richness was generally higher in naive than memory subsets. Tissue TCR repertoires likely differ from these blood-only repertoires.

CD8 cells regarded as naive lacked CD45RO, were positively chosen for CCR7, and omitted terminally differentiated effector memory CD45RA+ cells. Trimming removed 0 bases from V and 1 base from J, with 14 bases in between. CDR1 and CDR2 from the germline V gene are SGHRS and YFSETQ. CDR3 size: 17 residues. The sequence was collected from a woman under 40 in good health. This chain uses TRBV5-1 with TRBJ2-1; the D gene is possibly TRBD2 (6 bases). The material sequenced was naive CD8+ T cells sorted from blood. DNA for the CDR3: TGCGCCAGCAGCTTGGTTGGCGGGACCCAATCCTACAATGAGCAGTTCTTC. Its translation is CASSLVGGTQSYNEQFF.